This entry lists 12 T cell receptor beta chains sequenced from one sample in a study of cytomegalovirus exposure and HLA in healthy donors. The primer mix had 60 Vbeta and 13 Jbeta primers. TCRdb's copy holds only in-frame clones and misses some; the assay was immunoSEQ multiplex PCR. The repertoire consists of roughly 60,000 clones, with approximately 70% occurring once and the leading ten covering approximately 19%. The sequenced sample was PBMCs. The receptors here all came from a woman aged 55-75 years in good health and CMV-seropositive.

This sequence joins TRBV5-1 and TRBJ2-5; no definite D call. The CDR3 has 15 residues. V was trimmed by 0 bases and J by 4 bases, leaving 13 bases between them. From germline, CDR1 is SGHRS and CDR2 YFSETQ. The CDR3 nucleotides read TGCGCCAGCAGCTTGGGAGACACACTGCCAGAGACCCAGTACTTC. It codes for CASSLGDTLPETQYF.

The chain is built from TRBV6-1 and TRBJ1-2, with D hard to call. This CDR3 has 14 residues. The V gene lost 7 bases and the J gene lost 1 base, with 13 bases spanning the gap. CDR1 MNHNS and CDR2 SASEGT come from the germline V gene. The CDR3 loop reads CASIDGRDNYGYTF. The CDR3 DNA sequence: TGTGCCAGCATCGACGGACGGGATAACTATGGCTACACCTTC.

The chain links TRBV6-6 to TRBJ2-7; D is possibly TRBD1 (6 bases). The CDR3 length is 13 residues. The V end lost 5 bases, the J end lost 3 bases, and 11 bases lay between the germline ends. Germline lookup yields CDR1 MNHNY and CDR2 SVGAGI (reference sequence). CDR3 amino acids: CASSRDRNYEQYF. CDR3 DNA: TGTGCCAGCAGTCGCGACAGGAACTACGAGCAGTACTTC.

The chain uses TRBV5-1 and TRBJ2-5, with 12 bases fitting TRBD1. This CDR3 is 16 amino acids long. Germline V lookup: CDR1 SGHRS, CDR2 YFSETQ. V gave up 4 bases and J gave up 5 bases; unmatched junction bases: 9. CDR3 sequence: CASSVIGTGGLETQYF. Here the CDR3 DNA reads TGCGCCAGCAGCGTAATCGGGACAGGGGGCTTGGAGACCCAGTACTTC.

In its sample, this clone was seen a few times. The chain has TRBV7-2 and TRBJ1-1; D gene ambiguous. V lost 2 bases and J 2 bases, leaving 12 bases between the germline ends. CDR3 length: 15 amino acids. Per the germline V gene, CDR1 is SGHTA and CDR2 is FQGNSA. The CDR3 loop reads CASSLPGPTNTEAFF. In nucleotides, the CDR3 is TGTGCCAGCAGCTTACCAGGCCCTACCAACACTGAAGCTTTCTTT.

This chain links TRBV28 with TRBJ1-5; D is unclear. CDR1 is MDHEN and CDR2 is SYDVKM in the germline V gene. The CDR3 spans 13 residues. V dropped 3 bases and J dropped 4 bases, with 7 bases sitting between them. The CDR3 loop is CASSFTENQPQHF. The DNA for the CDR3 is TGTGCCAGCAGTTTTACGGAGAATCAGCCCCAGCATTTT.

V usage is TRBV6-1 and J usage is TRBJ1-1; perhaps TRBD1 as D (6 bases). The length of the CDR3 is 12 residues. V was pared by 4 bases and J by 11 bases, with 14 bases between. CDR1 is MNHNS, CDR2 SASEGT, per germline. The CDR3 sequence is CASSADRLWAFF. The CDR3 DNA follows: TGTGCCAGCAGTGCAGACAGGTTGTGGGCTTTCTTT.

V is TRBV9 and J is TRBJ1-1; D is uncertain. Trimming removed 3 bases at V and 7 bases at J, with 16 bases between. Germline V gene sequence: CDR1 SGDLS, CDR2 YYNGEE. The CDR3 spans 14 residues. The CDR3 spells CASSGKGAGDEAFF. Here the CDR3 DNA reads TGTGCCAGCAGCGGCAAGGGCGCCGGGGATGAAGCTTTCTTT.

Here the CDR3 DNA reads TGTGCCAGCAGCTTACTTAGCGGACCGTACAATGAGCAGTTCTTC. Translated, it gives CASSLLSGPYNEQFF. This sequence joins TRBV7-9 and TRBJ2-1; possibly TRBD2 for D (6 bases). CDR1 is SEHNR, CDR2 FQNEAQ, per germline (reference sequence). The CDR3 has 15 amino acids. V lost 2 bases and J 4 bases, leaving 12 bases between the germline ends.

This clone was found once. This chain joins TRBV6-1 and TRBJ1-1, with D perhaps matching TRBD1 (6 bases). Germline loops: CDR1 MNHNS, CDR2 SASEGT. Deletions cut 6 bases from V and 1 base from J, with 15 bases between. The CDR3 is 15 amino acids. CDR3 coding DNA: TGTGCCAGCAGGACTAACAGGGTGGAGAACACTGAAGCTTTCTTT. This translates into CASRTNRVENTEAFF.

This sequence joins TRBV11-2 and TRBJ1-1; D call uncertain. This CDR3 has 13 amino acids. CDR1 is SGHAT, CDR2 FQNNGV, per germline. Trimming took off 3 bases at V and 2 bases at J, with 7 bases between the two ends. The CDR3, as DNA: TGTGCCAGCAGCTTCGGGATTAACACTGAAGCTTTCTTT. It specifies CASSFGINTEAFF.

The V call is TRBV14, the J call TRBJ2-5; D is undetermined. V lost 3 bases and J lost 5, with 7 bases in between. CDR1 and CDR2 (germline): SGHDN, FVKESK. CDR3 size: 12 residues. The CDR3 sequence is CASSHSWETQYF. DNA of the CDR3: TGTGCCAGCAGCCACAGTTGGGAGACCCAGTACTTC.